Reported below is one TCR beta chain. This CDR3 region has 12 residues. Germline values: CDR1 MDHEN, CDR2 SYDVKM. The junction had 3 bases not matched to a gene; V was cut back by 4 bases and J by 9 bases. The data are from a study of blood T cell repertoires in COVID-19. Everyone who took part was about 18 to 90 years old, and they came from 20 to 25 US areas. Clinical history reported by participants formed the basis on which cohorts were assigned. Recovered status applied to Cohort 3 donors who had two consecutive negative PCRs. It also applied to those with clearance or with symptom resolution. As handled by the study authors: Amplifying reference gene primers gave estimates of nucleated cell counts. Clones were read by immunoSEQ multiplex PCR, and TCRdb kept only the in-frame ones, dropping some. V and J calls and clone size are given by that table; D and trimming were obtained from the DNA. There are roughly 280,000 clones in the sample; around nine tenths occur only once, and 1.9% lies in the top ten.

This receptor was taken from a woman in her fifties or sixties who had recovered from COVID-19. The chain has TRBV28 and TRBJ1-2; 9 bases fit TRBD1. The sequencing input was PBMCs or T cells enriched from blood (not recorded which). CDR3 loop: CASSSGTGSYTF. The CDR3 DNA reads TGTGCCAGCAGTTCGGGGACAGGGAGCTACACCTTC.